This T cell receptor beta chain was observed in a study of cytomegalovirus exposure and HLA in healthy donors. Study overall: Around 80 million unique TCR sequences came from HLA-typed donors in an early release. General observations from the study: When presence/absence was analysed, sequencing depth was taken to be roughly uniform across donors.

Sampled while nominally healthy, donors likely had unrecorded immune exposures. CDR1 SNHLY and CDR2 FYNNEI come from the germline V gene. Germline trimming cut 2 bases from V and 1 base from J; bases unmatched to any gene: 12. The CDR3 length is 18 residues. Concerning this clone: Its antigen remains unidentified.

The PCR had 60 Vbeta and 13 Jbeta primers. Clones were sequenced by immunoSEQ multiplex PCR, and TCRdb holds only the in-frame ones, with some missing. The sample comprises more than 150,000 clones, about 81% of which are singletons, and around 2% rests with the top ten. V is TRBV2 and J is TRBJ2-3, with 7 bases identical to TRBD1. The sequence came from a young woman in good health and CMV-seropositive. Sequencing was carried out using PBMCs. This CDR3 is CASSERGFRTGGTDTQYF. The CDR3 nucleotides are TGTGCCAGCAGTGAACGAGGGTTTAGGACAGGCGGCACAGATACGCAGTATTTT.